The text below deals with one T cell receptor beta chain. No antigen is known for it. Within one base of it there is no much larger clone, and no base qualities were kept. CD8 naive samples consisted of CD45RO-negative cells that were positively selected for CCR7, yielding a CD45RA+CCR7+ population without TemRA cells. Healthy HIV-negative adults with no recently reported acute infections or vaccinations were included as donors. Only Caucasian adults living in Nashville, Tennessee, USA were represented among the donors. Blood was obtained by leukapheresis, after which PBMCs were separated by Ficoll-Histopaque density gradient centrifugation and cryopreserved in liquid nitrogen vapor phase. Purity and quantity of every magnetically sorted T cell population were checked by analytical flow cytometry. Genomic DNA was isolated from each sorted fraction and quantified by UV absorbance on a Nanodrop 2000c.

These data come from a study of shared clonotypes between healthy human individuals (dated by TCRdb to the early 2020s). With respect to the entire study: A few men and two women, aged 18 to 49 years, made up the cohort. For each donor, CD4 naive and CD4 memory were each given three plates, CD8 naive was given two plates, and CD8 memory was given one plate. To estimate repertoire size and how much clonotype sharing occurs between individuals, the study deeply sequenced the blood TCR repertoires of about 5 healthy adults. Libraries were prepared and TCR repertoires were sequenced by different laboratories using diverse techniques, in order to increase sequencing depth and limit assay-specific biases. Leukapheresis yielded between about 0.94 and 9.5 billion PBMCs per donor. On the study overall, not on this receptor specifically: The small number of donors limited the genetic and exposure-history diversity represented. Across a handful of donors, approximately 5% of naive CD4, over 3% of naive CD8, roughly 2.2% of memory CD4, and about 0.4% of memory CD8 clonotypes were shared. Sampling was limited to blood, and TCR repertoires in tissue likely differ from TCR repertoires in blood. Incomplete sequencing was indicated by rarefaction of sorted-subset datasets, despite the large sequencing depth. Compared with non-shared clonotypes, clonotypes shared by all four sorted-subset donors had higher generation probabilities. Pairwise subsampling led to the expectation that sequencing depth would affect the degree of clonotype sharing among donors. Naive subsets generally had larger estimated clonotype richness than memory subsets did.

TCR CDR3 regions were amplified from genomic DNA by multiplex PCR using the deep immunoSEQ assay. Extracted genomic DNA from each cell subset was distributed evenly across all wells of several immunoSEQ 96-well plates, and each plate was treated as a replicate. Each replicate PCR for sorted subsets received around 200 ng genomic DNA, equal to tens of thousands of T cell genomes. The purified libraries were quantified using a Qubit 3.0 fluorometer, sized with a Bioanalyzer 2100, and then quantified again using the KAPA Library Quantification kit. Every immunoSEQ 96-well plate was sequenced on a separate single-read 150-cycle Illumina NextSeq 550 flow cell. The study's processing was this. Because only junctional sequences without quality scores were contained in the immunoSEQ output, filtering matching that applied to full-length reads could not be performed. Sequences were annotated with PyIR, a Python wrapper for IgBLAST v1.9, and V/J genes and CDR3 were assigned using IMGT germline references. Reads were filtered out if the reads had weak V/J assignments (E-value above 1e-6), no CDR3, stop codons, out-of-frame junctions, or ambiguous translated residues. V3J clonotypes were defined as sequences sharing an identical inferred V gene, J gene, and CDR3 amino acid sequence. The percentage overlap between two repertoires was calculated by dividing the number of shared unique clonotypes by the size of the smaller repertoire. RTK rarefaction, the Chao1 estimator, and Recon v2.1 estimates of unobserved clonotypes were used to assess repertoire richness. OLGA was used to compute generation probabilities for all TCRbeta clonotypes that the gDNA method yielded from four donors. TCRdb limited this immuneACCESS table to in-frame rearrangements with V and J called. A share of clones is missing; checked studies link under half to unresolved V genes, and the rest is unexplained. V and J calls and clone size are as listed in that table; D and trimming were resolved from the DNA. Recorded for this sample are around 1,900,000 clones; just under 95% of them occurred a single time. Together, the top ten hold over 1.5% of the sample.

Relative to germline, V is 1 base shorter and J is 0 bases shorter, with 4 bases between their ends. The CDR3 runs 13 residues from the cysteine to the phenylalanine. The entry retains the CDR3 DNA only, 39 bases that are in frame from base 1. Based on the germline V gene, the CDR1 and CDR2 sequences are SGHAT and FQNNGV. Sequenced: naive CD8+ T cells from PBMCs. The sample's cell subset or site label is to be understood as: CD45RA+CCR7+. The receptor comes from a young man in good health. Some clones in this sample may be carry-over from other donors' samples. The receptor chain draws on TRBV11-2 and TRBJ2-7, with no D gene named confidently. The nucleotide sequence is TGTGCCAGCAGCTTAGCCAACTCCTACGAGCAGTACTTC. This encodes CASSLANSYEQYF.